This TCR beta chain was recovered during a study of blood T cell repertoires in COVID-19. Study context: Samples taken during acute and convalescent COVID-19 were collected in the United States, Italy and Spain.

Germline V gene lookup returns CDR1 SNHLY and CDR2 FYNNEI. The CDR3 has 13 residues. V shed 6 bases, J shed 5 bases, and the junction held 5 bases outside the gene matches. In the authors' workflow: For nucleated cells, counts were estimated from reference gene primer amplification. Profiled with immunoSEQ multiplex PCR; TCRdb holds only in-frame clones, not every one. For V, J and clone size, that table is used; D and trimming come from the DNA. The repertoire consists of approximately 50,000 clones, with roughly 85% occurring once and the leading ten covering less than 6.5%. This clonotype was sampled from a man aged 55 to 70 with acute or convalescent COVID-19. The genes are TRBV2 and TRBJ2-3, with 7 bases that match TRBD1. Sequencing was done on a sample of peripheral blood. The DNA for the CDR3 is TGTGCCAGCAGCGACAGGGTGCGAGATACGCAGTATTTT. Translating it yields CASSDRVRDTQYF.